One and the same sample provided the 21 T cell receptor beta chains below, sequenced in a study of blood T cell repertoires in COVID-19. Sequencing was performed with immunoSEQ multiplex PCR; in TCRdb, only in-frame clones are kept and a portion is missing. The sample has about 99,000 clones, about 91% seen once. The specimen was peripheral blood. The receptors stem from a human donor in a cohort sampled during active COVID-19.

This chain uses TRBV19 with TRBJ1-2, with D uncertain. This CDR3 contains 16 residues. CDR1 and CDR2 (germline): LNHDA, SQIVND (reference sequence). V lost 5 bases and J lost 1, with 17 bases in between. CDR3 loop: CASSREKGNYNYGYTF. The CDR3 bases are TGTGCCAGTAGTCGGGAGAAGGGCAATTATAACTATGGCTACACCTTC.

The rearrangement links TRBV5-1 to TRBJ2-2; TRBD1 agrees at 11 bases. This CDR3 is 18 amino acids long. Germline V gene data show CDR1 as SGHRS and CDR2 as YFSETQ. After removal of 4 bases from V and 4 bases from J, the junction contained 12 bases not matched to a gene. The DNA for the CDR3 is TGCGCCAGCAGCACCTCCCTGGGACAGGGGGAAAGCACCGGGGAGCTGTTTTTT. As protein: CASSTSLGQGESTGELFF.

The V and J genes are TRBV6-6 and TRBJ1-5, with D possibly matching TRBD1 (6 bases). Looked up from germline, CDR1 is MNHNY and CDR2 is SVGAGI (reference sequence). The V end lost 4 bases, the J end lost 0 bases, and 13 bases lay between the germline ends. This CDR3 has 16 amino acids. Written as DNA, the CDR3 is TGTGCCAGCAGTTCGGACAGTCGGTATAGCAATCAGCCCCAGCATTTT. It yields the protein CASSSDSRYSNQPQHF.

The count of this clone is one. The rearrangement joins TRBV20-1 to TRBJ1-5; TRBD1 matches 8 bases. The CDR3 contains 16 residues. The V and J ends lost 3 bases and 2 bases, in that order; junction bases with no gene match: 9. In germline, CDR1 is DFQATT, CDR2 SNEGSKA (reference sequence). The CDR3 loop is CSASSTGQGGNQPQHF. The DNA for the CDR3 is TGCAGTGCTAGTTCCACAGGACAGGGCGGCAATCAGCCCCAGCATTTT.

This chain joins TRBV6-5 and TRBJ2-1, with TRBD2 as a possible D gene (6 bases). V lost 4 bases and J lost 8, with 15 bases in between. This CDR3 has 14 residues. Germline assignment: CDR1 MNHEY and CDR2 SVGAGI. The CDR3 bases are TGTGCCAGCAGTTTCCGGACGGAGGGTTATGAGCAGTTCTTC. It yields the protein CASSFRTEGYEQFF.

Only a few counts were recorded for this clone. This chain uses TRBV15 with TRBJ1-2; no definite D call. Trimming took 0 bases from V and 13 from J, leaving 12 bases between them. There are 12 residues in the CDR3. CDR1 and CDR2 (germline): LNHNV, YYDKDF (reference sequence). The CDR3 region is CATSRDTQRCTF. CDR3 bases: TGTGCCACCAGCAGAGATACCCAGCGGTGCACCTTC.

The CDR3 spells CASTPLAGEHFYEQYF. The CDR3 DNA is TGTGCCAGCACCCCGCTAGCGGGAGAACACTTCTACGAGCAGTACTTC. The chain combines TRBV6-2 or TRBV6-3 with TRBJ2-7; the match to TRBD2 covers 10 bases. With 7 bases clipped from V and 3 bases from J, the junction kept 12 bases outside the gene matches. The CDR3 runs 16 residues. Germline CDR1 and CDR2: MNHEY and SVGEGT.

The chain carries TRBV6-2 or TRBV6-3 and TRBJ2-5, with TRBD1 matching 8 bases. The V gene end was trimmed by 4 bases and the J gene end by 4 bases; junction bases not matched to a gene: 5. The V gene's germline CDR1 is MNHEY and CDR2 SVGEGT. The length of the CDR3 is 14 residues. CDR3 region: CASSSGGDRETQYF. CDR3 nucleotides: TGTGCCAGCAGTTCAGGGGGCGACAGAGAGACCCAGTACTTC.

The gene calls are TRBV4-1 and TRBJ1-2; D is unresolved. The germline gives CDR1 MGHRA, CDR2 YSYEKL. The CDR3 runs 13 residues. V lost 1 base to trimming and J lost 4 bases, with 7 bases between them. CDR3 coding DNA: TGCGCCAGCAGCCAAGTTGGCCCCTATGGCTACACCTTC. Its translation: CASSQVGPYGYTF.

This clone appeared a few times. Here the CDR3 reads CASRNRDRALGPYEQYF. The CDR3 DNA reads as TGTGCCAGCAGAAACCGGGACAGGGCCCTTGGGCCCTACGAGCAGTACTTC. The genes are TRBV27 and TRBJ2-7; 9 bases agree with TRBD1. CDR1 is MNHEY, CDR2 SMNVEV, per germline (reference sequence). CDR3 length equals 17 residues. J lost 2 bases, V lost 6 bases, and 14 bases had no gene match.

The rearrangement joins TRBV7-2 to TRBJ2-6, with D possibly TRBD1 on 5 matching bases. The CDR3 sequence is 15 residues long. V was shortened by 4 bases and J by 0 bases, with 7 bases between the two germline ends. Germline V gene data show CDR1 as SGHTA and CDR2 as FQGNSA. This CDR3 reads CASSSDSSGANVLTF. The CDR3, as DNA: TGTGCCAGCAGCTCTGACAGCTCTGGGGCCAACGTCCTGACTTTC. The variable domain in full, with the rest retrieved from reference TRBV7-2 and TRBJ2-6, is GAGVSQSPSNKVTEKGKDVELRCDPISGHTALYWYRQSLGQGLEFLIYFQGNSAPDKSGLPSDRFSAERTGGSVSTLTIQRTQQEDSAVYLCASSSDSSGANVLTFGAGSRLTVL.

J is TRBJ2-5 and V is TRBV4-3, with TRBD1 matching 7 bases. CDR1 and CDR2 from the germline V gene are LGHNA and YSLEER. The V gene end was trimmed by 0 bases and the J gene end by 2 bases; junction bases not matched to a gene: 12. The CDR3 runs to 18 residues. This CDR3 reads CASSQDRRTGGSQETQYF. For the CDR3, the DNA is TGCGCCAGCAGCCAAGATAGGAGGACAGGTGGTAGTCAAGAGACCCAGTACTTC.

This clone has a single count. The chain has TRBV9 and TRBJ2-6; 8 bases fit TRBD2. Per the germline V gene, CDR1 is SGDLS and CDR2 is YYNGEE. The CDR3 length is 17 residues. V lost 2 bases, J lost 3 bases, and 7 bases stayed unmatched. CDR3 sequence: CASSVASGGHGANVLTF. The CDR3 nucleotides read TGTGCCAGCAGCGTGGCTTCGGGAGGGCATGGGGCCAACGTCCTGACTTTC.

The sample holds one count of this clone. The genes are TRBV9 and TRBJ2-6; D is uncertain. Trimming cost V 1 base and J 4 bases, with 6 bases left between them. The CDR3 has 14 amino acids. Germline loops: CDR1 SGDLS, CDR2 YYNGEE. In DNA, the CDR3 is TGTGCCAGCAGCGTAATGTCGGGGGCCAACGTCCTGACTTTC. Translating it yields CASSVMSGANVLTF.

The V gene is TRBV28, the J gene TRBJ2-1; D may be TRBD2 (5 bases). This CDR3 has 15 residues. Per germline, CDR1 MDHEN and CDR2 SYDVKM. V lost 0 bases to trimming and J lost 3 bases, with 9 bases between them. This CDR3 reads CASSLWDSIYNEQFF. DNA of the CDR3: TGTGCCAGCAGTTTATGGGACTCGATCTACAATGAGCAGTTCTTC. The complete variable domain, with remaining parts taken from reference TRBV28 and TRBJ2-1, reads DVKVTQSSRYLVKRTGEKVFLECVQDMDHENMFWYRQDPGLGLRLIYFSYDVKMKEKGDIPEGYSVSREKKERFSLILESASTNQTSMYLCASSLWDSIYNEQFFGPGTRLTVL.

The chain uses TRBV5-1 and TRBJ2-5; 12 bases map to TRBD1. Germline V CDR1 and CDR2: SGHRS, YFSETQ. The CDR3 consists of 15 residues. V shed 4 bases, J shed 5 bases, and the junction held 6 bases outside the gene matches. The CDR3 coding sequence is TGCGCCAGCAGCGTCGGGACAGGGGGCCCGGAGACCCAGTACTTC. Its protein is CASSVGTGGPETQYF.

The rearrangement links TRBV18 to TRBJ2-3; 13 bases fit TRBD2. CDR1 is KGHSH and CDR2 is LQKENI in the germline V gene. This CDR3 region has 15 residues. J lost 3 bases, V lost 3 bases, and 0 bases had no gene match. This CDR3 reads CASSPGLAGTDTQYF. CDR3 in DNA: TGTGCCAGCTCACCGGGACTAGCGGGAACAGATACGCAGTATTTT.

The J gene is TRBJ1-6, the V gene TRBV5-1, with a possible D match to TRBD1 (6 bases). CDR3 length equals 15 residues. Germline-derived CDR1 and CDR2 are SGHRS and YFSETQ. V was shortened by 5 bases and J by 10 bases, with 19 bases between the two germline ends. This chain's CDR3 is CASRSTGSPPSPLHF. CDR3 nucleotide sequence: TGCGCCAGCAGATCCACAGGGTCCCCTCCGTCACCCCTCCACTTT.

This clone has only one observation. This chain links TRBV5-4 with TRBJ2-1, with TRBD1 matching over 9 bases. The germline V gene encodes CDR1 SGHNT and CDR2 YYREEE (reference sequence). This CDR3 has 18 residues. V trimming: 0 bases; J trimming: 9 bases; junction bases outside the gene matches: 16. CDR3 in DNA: TGTGCCAGCAGCTTGGAAAGGACAGGGGTGGCCCTATTCGCTGAGCAGTTCTTC. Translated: CASSLERTGVALFAEQFF.

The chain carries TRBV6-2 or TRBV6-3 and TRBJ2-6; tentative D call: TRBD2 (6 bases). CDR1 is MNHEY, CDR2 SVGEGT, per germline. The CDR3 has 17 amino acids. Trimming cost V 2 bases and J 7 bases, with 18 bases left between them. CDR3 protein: CASSYDRGLLGANVLTF. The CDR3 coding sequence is TGTGCCAGCAGTTACGATCGGGGACTTCTGGGCGCCAACGTCCTGACTTTC.

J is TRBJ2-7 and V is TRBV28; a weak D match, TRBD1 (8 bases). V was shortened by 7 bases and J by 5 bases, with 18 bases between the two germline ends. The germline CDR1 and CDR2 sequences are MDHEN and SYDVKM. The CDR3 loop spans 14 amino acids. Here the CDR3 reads CASTRTGRANEQYF. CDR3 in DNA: TGTGCCAGCACCCGGACAGGGAGGGCCAACGAGCAGTACTTC.